This T cell receptor beta chain was obtained from a study of identical twins. This clonotype was seen only a few times. The CDR3 has 14 amino acids. V was pared by 5 bases and J by 3 bases, with 14 bases between. Germline V gene sequence: CDR1 SGHAT, CDR2 FQNNGV. TCRdb fed the 5' RACE reads into MiXCR, producing one record per CDR3 protein. The data contain about 530,000 distinct CDR3 sequences, roughly 15% of them singletons. These same records also appear under a second study, on yellow fever vaccine responses in identical twins.

The clonotype originates from a woman between 18 and 29 years old in good health. The sequenced sample consisted of CD4+ T cells sorted from blood. The J gene is TRBJ2-7, the V gene TRBV11-2; possibly TRBD2 for D (6 bases). CDR3 in DNA: TGTGCCAGCAGCCCAGGGACTGTTAACTACGAGCAGTACTTC. Translating gives CASSPGTVNYEQYF.